A selection of T cell receptor beta chains follows, all from one sample in a study of CD8 T cells in ankylosing spondylitis. MiXCR, run by TCRdb on the 5' RACE reads, gives a single entry per CDR3 protein. The sample consists of approximately 400,000 distinct CDR3 sequences, 17% of them appearing once. The specimen was blood, either unsorted or a sorted T cell fraction (not recorded which). The receptors originated from a male donor with ankylosing spondylitis. CDR3s include the opening cysteine and the closing phenylalanine or tryptophan. Fields, in order: V gene, J gene, CDR3 protein.

V gene: TRBV12-3/TRBV12-4
J gene: TRBJ1-1
CDR3 protein: CASSFSDRNMNTEAFF

V gene: TRBV10-2
J gene: TRBJ1-1
CDR3 protein: CASSESGQPNTEAFF

V gene: TRBV4-1
J gene: TRBJ1-1
CDR3 protein: CASRQEMDTEAFF

V gene: TRBV27
J gene: TRBJ2-4
CDR3 protein: CASSLRSPVSPIAKNIQYF

V gene: TRBV20-1
J gene: TRBJ1-6
CDR3 protein: CSARGPLSYNSPLHF

V gene: TRBV28
J gene: TRBJ1-5
CDR3 protein: CASSPAQGGSQPQHF

V gene: TRBV29-1
J gene: TRBJ2-5
CDR3 protein: CSVEDPSGIDPETQYF

V gene: TRBV27
J gene: TRBJ2-1
CDR3 protein: CASSLRVPPGLAKRSNEQFF

V gene: TRBV29-1
J gene: TRBJ2-5
CDR3 protein: CSFSGGGETQYF

V gene: TRBV6-1
J gene: TRBJ2-3
CDR3 protein: CASSSHGLAGADTQYF

V gene: TRBV14
J gene: TRBJ1-1
CDR3 protein: CASAGALNTEAFF

V gene: TRBV6-1
J gene: TRBJ1-3
CDR3 protein: CASRNAGGLKNTIYF

V gene: TRBV29-1
J gene: TRBJ2-7
CDR3 protein: CSVISGSSYEQYF

V gene: TRBV18
J gene: TRBJ2-7
CDR3 protein: CASSPFGVAGAHSYEQYF

V gene: TRBV11-2
J gene: TRBJ2-1
CDR3 protein: CASSLEGTSGHYNEQFF

V gene: TRBV14
J gene: TRBJ2-7
CDR3 protein: CASSHQRGPYEQYF

V gene: TRBV6-2/TRBV6-3
J gene: TRBJ2-3
CDR3 protein: CASRTRAGHTDTQYF

V gene: TRBV30
J gene: TRBJ1-5
CDR3 protein: CAGSNAGGNQPQHF

V gene: TRBV7-2
J gene: TRBJ1-2
CDR3 protein: CASSQGFRYGYTF

V gene: TRBV6-5
J gene: TRBJ1-6
CDR3 protein: CASSYLSMGGSYNSPLHF

V gene: TRBV5-6
J gene: TRBJ2-5
CDR3 protein: CASSSLKRRVQETQYF

V gene: TRBV28
J gene: TRBJ2-7
CDR3 protein: CASSSTGGLSGEQYF

V gene: TRBV25-1
J gene: TRBJ1-2
CDR3 protein: CASSSQGAGDGYTF

V gene: TRBV7-6
J gene: TRBJ2-3
CDR3 protein: CASSSFGSGRSGTDTQYF

V gene: TRBV12-3/TRBV12-4
J gene: TRBJ2-2
CDR3 protein: CASSEDRDRRNTGELFF

V gene: TRBV20-1
J gene: TRBJ1-1
CDR3 protein: CSAETGVDTEAFF

V gene: TRBV20-1
J gene: TRBJ1-1
CDR3 protein: CSARSRTGNTEAFF

V gene: TRBV27
J gene: TRBJ2-1
CDR3 protein: CASSLEVPGLAGVEQFF

V gene: TRBV6-1
J gene: TRBJ2-6
CDR3 protein: CASSRRGGSSSGANVLTF

V gene: TRBV7-2
J gene: TRBJ2-3
CDR3 protein: CASSYNRDTQYF

V gene: TRBV2
J gene: TRBJ2-5
CDR3 protein: CASSERAPEGTQYF

V gene: TRBV6-1
J gene: TRBJ1-4
CDR3 protein: CASRRQGWNEKLFF

V gene: TRBV7-2
J gene: TRBJ2-1
CDR3 protein: CASSLKGSLNEQFF

V gene: TRBV7-9
J gene: TRBJ1-4
CDR3 protein: CASSSEGGKLFF

V gene: TRBV7-2
J gene: TRBJ2-1
CDR3 protein: CASSRRGLADSYNEQFF

V gene: TRBV7-2
J gene: TRBJ2-7
CDR3 protein: CASSLGWTGSYEQYF

V gene: TRBV15
J gene: TRBJ2-7
CDR3 protein: CATSRGASSYEQYF

V gene: TRBV12-3/TRBV12-4
J gene: TRBJ2-3
CDR3 protein: CASSSDLRSGGEDTQYF

V gene: TRBV5-6
J gene: TRBJ2-1
CDR3 protein: CASSLPARANTDEQFF

V gene: TRBV5-1
J gene: TRBJ1-1
CDR3 protein: CASSLGDSYNTEAFF

V gene: TRBV18
J gene: TRBJ1-5
CDR3 protein: CASSPDENQPQHF

V gene: TRBV20-1
J gene: TRBJ2-3
CDR3 protein: CSAFAASGGGDTQYF

V gene: TRBV30
J gene: TRBJ2-2
CDR3 protein: CAWSDRSGELFF

V gene: TRBV3-1
J gene: TRBJ1-5
CDR3 protein: CASSLPGQPQHF

V gene: TRBV2
J gene: TRBJ2-7
CDR3 protein: CASSEAGQGVNYEQYF

V gene: TRBV27
J gene: TRBJ2-1
CDR3 protein: CASSLRGQGSYNEQFF

V gene: TRBV12-3/TRBV12-4
J gene: TRBJ1-1
CDR3 protein: CASSLVGRGMNTEAFF

V gene: TRBV19
J gene: TRBJ2-1
CDR3 protein: CASSMRAYNEQFF

V gene: TRBV20-1
J gene: TRBJ1-6
CDR3 protein: CSASEETGESSPLHF

V gene: TRBV2
J gene: TRBJ2-3
CDR3 protein: CAKTGTEPLTDTQYF

V gene: TRBV12-3/TRBV12-4
J gene: TRBJ2-7
CDR3 protein: CASSYRLGRGIHEQYF

V gene: TRBV4-3
J gene: TRBJ2-2
CDR3 protein: CASSQWGTGDAGELFF

V gene: TRBV6-5
J gene: TRBJ1-1
CDR3 protein: CASSSRPRLNTEAFF

V gene: TRBV7-2
J gene: TRBJ1-2
CDR3 protein: CASSLGGPANYVYTF

V gene: TRBV11-3
J gene: TRBJ2-5
CDR3 protein: CASSLVAVGQETQYF

V gene: TRBV6-1
J gene: TRBJ2-1
CDR3 protein: CASRPGQGPYNEQFF

V gene: TRBV28
J gene: TRBJ1-5
CDR3 protein: CASSTSGKGYGHQPQHF

V gene: TRBV5-5
J gene: TRBJ1-2
CDR3 protein: CASSLGRLYGYTF

V gene: TRBV10-1
J gene: TRBJ2-2
CDR3 protein: CASQGAVGTGELFF